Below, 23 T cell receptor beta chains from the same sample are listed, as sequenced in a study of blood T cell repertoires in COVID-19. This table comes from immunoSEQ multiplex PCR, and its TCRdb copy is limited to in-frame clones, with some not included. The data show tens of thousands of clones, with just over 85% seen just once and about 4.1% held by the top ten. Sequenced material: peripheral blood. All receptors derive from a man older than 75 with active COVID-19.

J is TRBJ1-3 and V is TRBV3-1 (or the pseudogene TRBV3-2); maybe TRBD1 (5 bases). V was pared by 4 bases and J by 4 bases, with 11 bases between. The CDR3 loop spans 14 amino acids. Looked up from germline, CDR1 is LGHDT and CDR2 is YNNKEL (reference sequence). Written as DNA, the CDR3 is TGTGCCAGCAGCCCAGGGTTTATCGGAAACACCATATATTTT. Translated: CASSPGFIGNTIYF.

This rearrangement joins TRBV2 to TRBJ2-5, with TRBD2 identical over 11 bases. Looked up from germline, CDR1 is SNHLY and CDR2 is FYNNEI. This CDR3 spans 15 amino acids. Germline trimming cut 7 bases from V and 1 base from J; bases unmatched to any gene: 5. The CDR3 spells CASTGTSGFQETQYF. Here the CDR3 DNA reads TGTGCCAGCACCGGGACTAGCGGATTCCAAGAGACCCAGTACTTC.

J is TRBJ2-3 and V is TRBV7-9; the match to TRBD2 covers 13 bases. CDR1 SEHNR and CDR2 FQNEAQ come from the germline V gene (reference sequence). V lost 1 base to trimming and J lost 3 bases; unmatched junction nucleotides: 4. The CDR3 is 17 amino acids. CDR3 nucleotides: TGTGCCAGCAGCTTAGGGGGACTAGCGGGGAAAACAGATACGCAGTATTTT. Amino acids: CASSLGGLAGKTDTQYF.

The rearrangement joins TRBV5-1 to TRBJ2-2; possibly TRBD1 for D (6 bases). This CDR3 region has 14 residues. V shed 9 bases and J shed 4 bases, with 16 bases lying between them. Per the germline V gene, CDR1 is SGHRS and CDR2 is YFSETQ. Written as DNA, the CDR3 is TGCGCCACCAACTTGCAGGGGCCCACCGGGGAGCTGTTTTTT. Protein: CATNLQGPTGELFF.

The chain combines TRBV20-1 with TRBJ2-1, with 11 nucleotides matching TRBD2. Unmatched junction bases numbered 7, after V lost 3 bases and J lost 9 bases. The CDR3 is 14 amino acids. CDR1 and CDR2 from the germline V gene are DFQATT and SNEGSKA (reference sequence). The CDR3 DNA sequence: TGCAGTGCTAGTGACGGGACTAGCGGTCGTGAGCAGTTCTTC. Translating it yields CSASDGTSGREQFF.

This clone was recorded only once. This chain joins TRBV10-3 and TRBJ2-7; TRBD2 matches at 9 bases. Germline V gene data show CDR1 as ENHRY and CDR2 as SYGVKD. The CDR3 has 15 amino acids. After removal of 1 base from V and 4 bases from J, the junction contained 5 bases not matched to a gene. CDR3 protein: CAISEWLTSGYEQYF. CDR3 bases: TGTGCCATCAGTGAGTGGCTGACTAGCGGATACGAGCAGTACTTC.

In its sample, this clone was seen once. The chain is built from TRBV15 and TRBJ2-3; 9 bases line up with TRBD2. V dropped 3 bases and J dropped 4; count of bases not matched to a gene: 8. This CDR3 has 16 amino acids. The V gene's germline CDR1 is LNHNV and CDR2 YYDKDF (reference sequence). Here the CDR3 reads CATSRKLSGRADTQYF. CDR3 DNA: TGTGCCACCAGCAGGAAACTTAGCGGGAGAGCAGATACGCAGTATTTT.

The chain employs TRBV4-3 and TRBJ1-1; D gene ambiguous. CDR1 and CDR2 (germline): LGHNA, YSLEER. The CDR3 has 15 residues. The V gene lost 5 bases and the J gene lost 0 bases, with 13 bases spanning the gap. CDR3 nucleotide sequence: TGCGCCAGCAGCTTTTTGCGGGATGTGAACACTGAAGCTTTCTTT. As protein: CASSFLRDVNTEAFF.

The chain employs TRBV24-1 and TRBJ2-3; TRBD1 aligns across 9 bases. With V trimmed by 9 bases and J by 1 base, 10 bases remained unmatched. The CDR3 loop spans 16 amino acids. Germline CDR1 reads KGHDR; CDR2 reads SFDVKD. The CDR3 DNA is TGTGCCACCTCCCTCGTGGGACAGGGTGGCACAGATACGCAGTATTTT. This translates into CATSLVGQGGTDTQYF.

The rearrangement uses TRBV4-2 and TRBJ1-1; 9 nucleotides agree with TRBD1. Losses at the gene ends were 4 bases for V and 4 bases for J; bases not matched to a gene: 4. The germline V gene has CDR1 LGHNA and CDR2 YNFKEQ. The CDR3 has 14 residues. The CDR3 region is CASSRPDRGTEAFF. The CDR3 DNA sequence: TGTGCCAGCAGCCGCCCGGACAGGGGCACTGAAGCTTTCTTT.

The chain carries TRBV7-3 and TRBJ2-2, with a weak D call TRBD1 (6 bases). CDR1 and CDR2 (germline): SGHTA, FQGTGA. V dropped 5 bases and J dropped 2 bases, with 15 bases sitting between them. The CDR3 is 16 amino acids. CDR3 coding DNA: TGTGCCAGCAGCCGGACTCGGGACACAAACACCGGGGAGCTGTTTTTT. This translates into CASSRTRDTNTGELFF.

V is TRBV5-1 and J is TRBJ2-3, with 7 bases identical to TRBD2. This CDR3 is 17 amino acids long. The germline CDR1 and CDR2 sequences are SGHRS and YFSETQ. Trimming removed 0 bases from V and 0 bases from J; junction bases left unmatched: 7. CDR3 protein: CASSLGAGETSTDTQYF. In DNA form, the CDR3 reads TGCGCCAGCAGCTTGGGTGCGGGGGAAACTAGCACAGATACGCAGTATTTT.

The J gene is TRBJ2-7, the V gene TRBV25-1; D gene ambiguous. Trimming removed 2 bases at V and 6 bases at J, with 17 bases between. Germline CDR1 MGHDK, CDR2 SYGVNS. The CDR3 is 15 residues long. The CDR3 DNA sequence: TGTGCCAGCAGTGAAATCACAGACGATCCCCGCGAGCAGTACTTC. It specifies CASSEITDDPREQYF.

The CDR3 sequence: CASSPEDRGYYEQYF. CDR3 DNA: TGTGCCAGCTCACCAGAGGACAGGGGATACTACGAGCAGTACTTC. The rearrangement links TRBV18 to TRBJ2-7, with 9 bases aligning to TRBD1. Germline V lookup: CDR1 KGHSH, CDR2 LQKENI. CDR3 length: 15 amino acids. After removal of 2 bases from V and 3 bases from J, the junction contained 5 bases not matched to a gene.

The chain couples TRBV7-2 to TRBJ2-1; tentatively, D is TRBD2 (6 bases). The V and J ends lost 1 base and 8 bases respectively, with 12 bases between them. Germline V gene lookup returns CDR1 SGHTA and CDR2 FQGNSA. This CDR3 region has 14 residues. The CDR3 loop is CASSLEWGDYEQFF. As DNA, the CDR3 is TGTGCCAGCAGCTTAGAGTGGGGGGATTATGAGCAGTTCTTC.

The CDR3 DNA reads TGTGCCAGCAGCTTAGACAGGTCCTCTGGAAACACCATATATTTT. Translated, it gives CASSLDRSSGNTIYF. The chain has TRBV7-9 and TRBJ1-3; a possible D gene is TRBD1 (5 bases). The CDR3 runs to 15 residues. V was clipped by 1 base and J by 0 bases, with 7 bases between them. CDR1 is SEHNR, CDR2 FQNEAQ, per germline (reference sequence).

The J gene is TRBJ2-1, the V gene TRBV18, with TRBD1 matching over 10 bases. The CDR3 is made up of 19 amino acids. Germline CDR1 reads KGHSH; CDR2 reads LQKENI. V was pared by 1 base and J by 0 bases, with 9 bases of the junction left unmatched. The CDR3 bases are TGTGCCAGCTCACCACGTCGATCCGGGACAGGGGTCTCCTACAATGAGCAGTTCTTC. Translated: CASSPRRSGTGVSYNEQFF.

This CDR3 reads CASSLGRQGQETQYF. The CDR3 coding sequence is TGTGCCAGCAGCTTGGGCCGACAGGGACAAGAGACCCAGTACTTC. The chain combines TRBV5-4 with TRBJ2-5; 7 bases agree with TRBD1. In germline, CDR1 is SGHNT, CDR2 YYREEE (reference sequence). Trimming at V came to 0 bases and at J to 2 bases, leaving 4 bases not matched to a gene. This CDR3 region has 15 residues.

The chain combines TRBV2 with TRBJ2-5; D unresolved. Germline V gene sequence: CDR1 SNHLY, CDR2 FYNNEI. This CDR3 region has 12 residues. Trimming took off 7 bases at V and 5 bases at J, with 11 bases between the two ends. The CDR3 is CASNPAGETQYF. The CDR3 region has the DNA TGTGCCAGCAATCCCGCCGGGGAGACCCAGTACTTC. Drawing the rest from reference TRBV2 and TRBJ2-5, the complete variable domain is EPEVTQTPSHQVTQMGQEVILRCVPISNHLYFYWYRQILGQKVEFLVSFYNNEISEKSEIFDDQFSVERPDGSNFTLKIRSTKLEDSAMYFCASNPAGETQYFGPGTRLLVL.

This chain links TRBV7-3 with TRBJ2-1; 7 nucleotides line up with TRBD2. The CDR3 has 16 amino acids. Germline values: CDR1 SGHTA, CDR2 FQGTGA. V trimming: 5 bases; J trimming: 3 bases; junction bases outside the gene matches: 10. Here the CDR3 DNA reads TGTGCCAGCAGCCCCCAGGGTAGGGAGGGCTACAATGAGCAGTTCTTC. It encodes CASSPQGREGYNEQFF.

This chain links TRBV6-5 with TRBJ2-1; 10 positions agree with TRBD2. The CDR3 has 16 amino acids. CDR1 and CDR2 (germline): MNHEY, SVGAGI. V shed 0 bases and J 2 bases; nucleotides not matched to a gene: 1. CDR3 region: CASSYSSGRAYNEQFF. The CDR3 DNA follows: TGTGCCAGCAGTTACTCGAGCGGGAGGGCCTACAATGAGCAGTTCTTC.

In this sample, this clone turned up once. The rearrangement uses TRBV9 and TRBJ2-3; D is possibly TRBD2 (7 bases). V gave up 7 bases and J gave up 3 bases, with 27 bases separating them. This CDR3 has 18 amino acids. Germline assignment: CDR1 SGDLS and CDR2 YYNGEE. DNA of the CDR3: TGTGCCAGCGGGAGAGGGGCGGGGGCCGCGAGCCAGACAGATACGCAGTATTTT. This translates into CASGRGAGAASQTDTQYF.

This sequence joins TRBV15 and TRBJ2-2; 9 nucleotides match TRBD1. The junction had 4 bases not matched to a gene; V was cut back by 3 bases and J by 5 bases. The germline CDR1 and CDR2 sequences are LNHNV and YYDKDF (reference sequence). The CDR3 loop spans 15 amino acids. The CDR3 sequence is CATSSRDRVTGELFF. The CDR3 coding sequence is TGTGCCACCAGCAGCCGGGACAGGGTGACCGGGGAGCTGTTTTTT.